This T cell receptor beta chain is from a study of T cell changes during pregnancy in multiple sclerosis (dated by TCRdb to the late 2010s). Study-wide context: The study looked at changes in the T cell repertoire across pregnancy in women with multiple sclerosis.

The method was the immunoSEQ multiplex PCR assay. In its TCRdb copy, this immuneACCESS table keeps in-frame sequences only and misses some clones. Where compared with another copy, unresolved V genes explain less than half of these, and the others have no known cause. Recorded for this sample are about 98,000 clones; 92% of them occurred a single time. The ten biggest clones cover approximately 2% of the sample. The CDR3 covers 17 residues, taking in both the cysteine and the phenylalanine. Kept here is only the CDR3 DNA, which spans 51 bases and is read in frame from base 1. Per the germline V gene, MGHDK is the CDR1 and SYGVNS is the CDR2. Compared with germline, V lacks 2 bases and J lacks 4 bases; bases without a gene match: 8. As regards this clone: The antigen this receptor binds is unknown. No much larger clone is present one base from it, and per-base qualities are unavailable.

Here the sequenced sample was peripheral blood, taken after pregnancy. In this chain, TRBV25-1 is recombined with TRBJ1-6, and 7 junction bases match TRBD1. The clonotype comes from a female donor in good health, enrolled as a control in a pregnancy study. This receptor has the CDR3 CASSERARQGYNSPLHF. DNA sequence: TGTGCCAGCAGTGAAAGGGCCAGACAGGGTTATAATTCACCCCTCCACTTT. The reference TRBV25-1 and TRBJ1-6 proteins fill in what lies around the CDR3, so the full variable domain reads EADIYQTPRYLVIGTGKKITLECSQTMGHDKMYWYQQDPGMELHLIHYSYGVNSTEKGDLSSESTVSRIRTEHFPLTLESARPSHTSQYLCASSERARQGYNSPLHFGNGTRLTVT.